This note documents a single T cell receptor beta chain sequence. Its antigen remains undetermined. No clone much larger than this one lies a single base away; base qualities are absent. This record comes from a study of blood T cells in healthy people across ages (dated by TCRdb to about 2015). For context, the study as a whole: In model experiments, roughly one uniquely barcoded TCR beta cDNA molecule per two T cells was captured by template switching. To track age-related changes in TCR beta repertoire diversity, the study relied on deep sequencing normalized with unique cDNA molecular identifiers. The donors were divided into four age groups: young (average approximately 15 years), middle-aged (roughly 40), aged (approximately 62) and long-lived (roughly 88). For two donors (one aged 18 to 30 and one aged 80 or older), the study analyzed two additional independent replicas of 1 million unique cDNA reads from the same blood draw. The research as a whole found: Compared with the aged group, the long-lived group had more naive CD4+ T cells, fewer expanded clones and increased TCR diversity, a pattern suggesting age selection. The percentage of naive T cells measured by flow cytometry correlated strongly with observed TCR beta diversity. As age increased, observed TCR beta diversity per million T cells dropped in a roughly linear way, and a significant reduction was already evident by age 40. Because the CMV infection status of the donors was unknown, age-related changes in expanded clonotypes may potentially have been confounded. Estimates of total diversity based on one million sequenced T cells were regarded as lower bounds and as underestimates. Bulk unsorted PBMC profiling prevented conclusive comparison of naive and antigen-experienced compartments.

Library generation was performed with 5' RACE. TCRdb lists the instrument as Illumina HiSeq 2500. A second PCR of about 7 to 12 cycles was performed with a sample-barcoded 5' primer and a J-beta primer mix. Each TCR beta cDNA molecule received a unique molecular identifier from a template-switch 5' adaptor carrying 12 random nucleotides. Each sample yielded at least 3 million CDR3-containing paired-end reads. All of the RNA was converted into first-strand cDNA using the Mint cDNA synthesis kit, with a TRBC-specific oligonucleotide serving as the primer. Following uracil-DNA glycosylase treatment, a first 18-cycle PCR with universal primers M1SS and BC2_uni_R was performed on all cDNA. In the original analysis: Normalization of each sample was performed by random selection of 1 million high-quality reads, each carrying a distinct molecular identifier. Reads with shared molecular identifiers were discarded instead of being binned into consensus sequences. CDR3 identification, clonotype clustering and error correction used MiTCR with a Q25 quality threshold and the strictest error-elimination algorithm. Lower-bound total TCR beta diversity was estimated with a nonparametric unseen species model using Euler transformation. TCRdb handled the public reads itself, with Q25 trimming in fastp and clone calling in MiXCR, and kept productive beta chains. Rows are combined by CDR3 protein, so each entry shows the most common genes and DNA. TCRdb, not the original authors, processed these V and J calls. The sample data list about 800,000 distinct CDR3 sequences, and around 25% of these were observed just once. In total, the top ten clones hold under 4.5% of the sample.

Reading from cysteine to phenylalanine, the CDR3 counts 15 amino acids. CDR3 DNA is the only sequence kept; it has 45 bases, read in frame from the first base. In the germline V gene, CDR1 corresponds to SGHTA and CDR2 to FQGNSA. At the junction V is shortened by 4 bases and J by 8 bases; bases outside the gene matches: 9. The donors were some 36 Caucasian individuals from Russia, aged 6 to 90 years, who were systemically healthy. Each donor gave about 9.2 milliliters of peripheral blood, drawn into EDTA-treated Vacutainer tubes. Ficoll-Paque density-gradient centrifugation was used to isolate PBMCs, with at least 6.5 million per sample. Total RNA was extracted from PBMCs with Trizol reagent, with at least 5 micrograms obtained per sample. The percentages of naive CD45RAhigh/CD27high T cells were determined by flow cytometry on a PBMC aliquot from every donor. The same sample was also studied in work on T cells of mothers and their children. The second study's authors report: Donors were nine systemically healthy Caucasian individuals: three mothers and their six children. cDNA synthesis used all of the extracted RNA, with around 1.4 ug of RNA in each 15 ul reaction. In the second PCR, sample barcodes and 2-4 random nucleotides were introduced via the M1S primer. More than 9.5 million TCR beta CDR3 reads were obtained from each mother, and 2.5 million to 3 million reads were obtained from each child. TCR recombination output is similarly shaped by thymic selection in related and unrelated pairs, with a minor effect exerted by inherited differences. Normalized repertoire overlap was always slightly but never significantly higher in related than unrelated mother-child pairs. No persistent microchimeric T cell clones were detected, at a sensitivity of approximately 110 clones per million clonotypes. To look for features that set related mother-child pairs apart from unrelated individuals, the researchers ran deep NGS to compare the TCR beta repertoires of mothers and children. Mothers averaged about 40 +/- 4 years of age and children averaged about 12 +/- 4 years. Libraries were sequenced on Illumina HiSeq 2000 with 100+100 nt paired-end reads after adapter ligation with NEBNext reagents. To avoid cross-contamination, the mother libraries and the child libraries were prepared a month apart and sequenced in separate runs. Each donor had between about 450,000 and 2,300,000 distinct TCR beta clonotypes identified. Naive TCR beta clonotypes were estimated from low-frequency clonotypes matched to each donor's FACS-determined naive share, without sorting.

The sequence derives from a boy aged 5-17 years in good health. Recombination joined TRBV7-2 with TRBJ1-4, with 8 middle bases fitting TRBD1. The sequenced sample consisted of blood. The DNA is TGTGCCAGCAGCTCCGACAGGGGCGGAGGAGAAAAACTGTTTTTT. Its product reads: CASSSDRGGGEKLFF.